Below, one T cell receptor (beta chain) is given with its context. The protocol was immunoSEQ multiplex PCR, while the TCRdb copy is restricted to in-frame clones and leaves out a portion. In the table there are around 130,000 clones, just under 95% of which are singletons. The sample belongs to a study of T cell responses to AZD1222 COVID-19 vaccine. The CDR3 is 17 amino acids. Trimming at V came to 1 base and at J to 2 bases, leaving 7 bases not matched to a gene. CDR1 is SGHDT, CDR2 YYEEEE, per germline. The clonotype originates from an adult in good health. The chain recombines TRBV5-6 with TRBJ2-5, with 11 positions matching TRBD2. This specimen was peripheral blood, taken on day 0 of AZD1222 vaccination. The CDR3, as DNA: TGTGCCAGCAGCTTGTTTAGCGGGAGGGGAATTCAAGAGACCCAGTACTTC. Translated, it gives CASSLFSGRGIQETQYF. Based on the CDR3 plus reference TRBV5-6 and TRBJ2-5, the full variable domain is DAGVTQSPTHLIKTRGQQVTLRCSPKSGHDTVSWYQQALGQGPQFIFQYYEEEERQRGNFPDRFSGHQFPNYSSELNVNALLLGDSALYLCASSLFSGRGIQETQYFGPGTRLLVL.